This record covers a single T cell receptor (beta chain). This entry belongs to a study of blood T cell repertoires in COVID-19. About the study: Whether acute or convalescent, the COVID-19 samples came from the United States, Italy and Spain.

Germline loops: CDR1 SGHNT, CDR2 YYREEE (reference sequence). The trim removed 1 base at V and 6 bases at J, leaving 8 bases unmatched. The CDR3 length is 16 residues. Sequenced by immunoSEQ multiplex PCR; TCRdb stores in-frame clones only, minus some. The table includes about 47,000 clones, less than 95% detected once. The J gene is TRBJ2-3, the V gene TRBV5-4; TRBD2 matches at 10 bases. The sequence derives from a man aged 70-80 years with active COVID-19. Sequencing was carried out using peripheral blood. This CDR3 reads CASSLRVAGGRDTQYF. In nucleotides, the CDR3 is TGTGCCAGCAGCTTGAGGGTAGCGGGGGGCCGGGATACGCAGTATTTT.